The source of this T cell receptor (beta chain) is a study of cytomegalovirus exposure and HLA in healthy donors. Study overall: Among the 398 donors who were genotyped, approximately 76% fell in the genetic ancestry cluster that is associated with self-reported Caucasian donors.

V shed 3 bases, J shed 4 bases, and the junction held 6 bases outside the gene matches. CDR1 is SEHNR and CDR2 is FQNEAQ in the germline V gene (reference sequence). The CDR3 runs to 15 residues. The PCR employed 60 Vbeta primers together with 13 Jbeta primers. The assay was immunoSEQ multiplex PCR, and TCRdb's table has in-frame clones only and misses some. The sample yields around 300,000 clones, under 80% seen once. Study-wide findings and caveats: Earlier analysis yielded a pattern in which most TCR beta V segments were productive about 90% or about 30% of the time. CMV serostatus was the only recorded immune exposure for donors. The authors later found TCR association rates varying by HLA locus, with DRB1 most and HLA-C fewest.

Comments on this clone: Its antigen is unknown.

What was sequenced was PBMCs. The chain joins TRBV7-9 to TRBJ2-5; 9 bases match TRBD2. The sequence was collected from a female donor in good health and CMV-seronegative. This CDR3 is CASSLGTSTRETQYF. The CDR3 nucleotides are TGTGCCAGCAGCTTGGGGACTAGCACGAGAGAGACCCAGTACTTC. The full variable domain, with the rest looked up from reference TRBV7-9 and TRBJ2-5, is DTGVSQNPRHKITKRGQNVTFRCDPISEHNRLYWYRQTLGQGPEFLTYFQNEAQLEKSRLLSDRFSAERPKGSFSTLEIQRTEQGDSAMYLCASSLGTSTRETQYFGPGTRLLVL.